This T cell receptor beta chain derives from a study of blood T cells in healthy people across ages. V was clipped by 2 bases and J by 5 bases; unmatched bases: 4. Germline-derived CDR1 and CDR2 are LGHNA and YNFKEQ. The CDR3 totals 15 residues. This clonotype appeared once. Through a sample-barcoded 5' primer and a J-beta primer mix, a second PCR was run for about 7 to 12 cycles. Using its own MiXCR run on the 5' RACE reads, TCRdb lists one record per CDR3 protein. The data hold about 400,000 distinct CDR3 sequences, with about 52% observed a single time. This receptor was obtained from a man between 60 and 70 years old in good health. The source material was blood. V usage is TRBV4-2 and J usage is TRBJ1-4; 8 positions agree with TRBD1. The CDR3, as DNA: TGTGCCAGCAGCCAAAGGGCAGGGGGCAATGAAAAACTGTTTTTT. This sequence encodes CASSQRAGGNEKLFF.